This TCR beta chain was identified in a study of spatial heterogeneity in lung cancer. Across the whole study: Alpha-chain sequences were detected in numbers that were consistently lower than beta-chain sequences. On average, each unique TCR and UMI combination appeared more than ten times in raw reads.

A single record per CDR3 protein comes from TCRdb applying MiXCR to the 5' RACE reads. The sample carries roughly 110,000 distinct CDR3 sequences, under 14% recorded once. This CDR3 is 14 amino acids long. Trimming at V came to 5 bases and at J to 9 bases, leaving 6 bases not matched to a gene. The germline V gene has CDR1 MNHEY and CDR2 SVGEGT. Indicated time point: blood at routine non-recurrence follow-up after resection. This chain uses TRBV6-2 or TRBV6-3 with TRBJ2-1, with 11 positions matching TRBD2. The sample was PBMCs, taken at follow-up. This TCR was recovered from a female donor with early-stage non-small cell lung cancer. The CDR3, as DNA: TGTGCCAGCAGTCTAGCGACTAGCGGGATTGAGCAGTTCTTC. This gives the protein CASSLATSGIEQFF.